The 4 T cell receptor beta chains given below trace back to one sample, sequenced in a study of T cell responses to AZD1222 COVID-19 vaccine. Assay: immunoSEQ multiplex PCR; the TCRdb copy retains only in-frame clones and omits some. This table holds over 40,000 clones, approximately 84% found once. The sequencing used peripheral blood, collected on day 0 of AZD1222 vaccination. The receptor source for this set is an adult in good health.

The chain couples TRBV5-6 to TRBJ2-7, with D unclear. Germline V lookup: CDR1 SGHDT, CDR2 YYEEEE. CDR3 length equals 13 residues. V lost 7 bases to trimming and J lost 6 bases, with 17 bases between them. The CDR3 here is CASVSWDSFEQYF. The CDR3, as DNA: TGTGCCAGCGTGAGCTGGGATAGTTTCGAGCAGTACTTC.

The chain couples TRBV3-1 (or the pseudogene TRBV3-2) to TRBJ2-7; 12 bases are shared with TRBD2. From germline, CDR1 is LGHDT and CDR2 YNNKEL (reference sequence). J lost 7 bases, V lost 3 bases, and 10 bases had no gene match. The CDR3 has 16 amino acids. The CDR3 sequence: CASSHTLGLAGREQYF. The CDR3 nucleotides are TGTGCCAGCAGCCACACTCTTGGACTAGCGGGAAGGGAGCAGTACTTC.

This clone has only a few counts. The chain is built from TRBV7-3 and TRBJ2-3; no definite D call. Trimming removed 2 bases at V and 3 bases at J, with 6 bases between. CDR3 length equals 13 residues. Germline assignment: CDR1 SGHTA and CDR2 FQGTGA. DNA of the CDR3: TGTGCCAGCAGCTTAGAGCCAACAGATACGCAGTATTTT. It specifies CASSLEPTDTQYF. Full variable domain (missing parts from reference TRBV7-3 and TRBJ2-3): GAGVSQTPSNKVTEKGKYVELRCDPISGHTALYWYRQSLGQGPEFLIYFQGTGAADDSGLPNDRFFAVRPEGSVSTLKIQRTERGDSAVYLCASSLEPTDTQYFGPGTRLTVL.

The CDR3 loop is CASDKTGRGEQYF. The CDR3 region has the DNA TGTGCCAGCGACAAGACTGGCAGGGGCGAGCAGTACTTC. V is TRBV2 and J is TRBJ2-7; D is perhaps TRBD1 (6 bases). Per germline, CDR1 SNHLY and CDR2 FYNNEI. Deletions cut 8 bases from V and 6 bases from J, with 17 bases between. The CDR3 contains 13 residues.